This T cell receptor (beta chain) was sequenced during a study of blood T cell repertoires in COVID-19. Study summary: Samples of COVID-19 (acute and convalescent) were obtained from the United States, Italy and Spain. Sources were T cells, B-cell-depleted T cells, or PBMCs; the material itself was cDNA or gDNA.

In the source study's methods: Counts of nucleated cells, estimated from reference gene primer amplification, were obtained. TCRdb's copy holds only in-frame clones and misses some; the assay was immunoSEQ multiplex PCR. That table supplies the V and J calls and clone size; D and trimming were determined from the DNA. The repertoire holds around 75,000 clones, with around 89% as singletons. Germline V gives CDR1 SQVTM, CDR2 ANQGSEA. This CDR3 has 14 amino acids. The junction had 8 bases not matched to a gene; V was cut back by 6 bases and J by 2 bases. Sequencing used peripheral blood. The rearrangement uses TRBV29-1 and TRBJ1-1, with TRBD1 identical over 8 bases. The TCR sequence derives from a man in his 60s with acute or convalescent COVID-19. DNA for the CDR3: TGCAGCGTCGTTGGTGGACAGGGAAACACTGAAGCTTTCTTT. It yields the protein CSVVGGQGNTEAFF.